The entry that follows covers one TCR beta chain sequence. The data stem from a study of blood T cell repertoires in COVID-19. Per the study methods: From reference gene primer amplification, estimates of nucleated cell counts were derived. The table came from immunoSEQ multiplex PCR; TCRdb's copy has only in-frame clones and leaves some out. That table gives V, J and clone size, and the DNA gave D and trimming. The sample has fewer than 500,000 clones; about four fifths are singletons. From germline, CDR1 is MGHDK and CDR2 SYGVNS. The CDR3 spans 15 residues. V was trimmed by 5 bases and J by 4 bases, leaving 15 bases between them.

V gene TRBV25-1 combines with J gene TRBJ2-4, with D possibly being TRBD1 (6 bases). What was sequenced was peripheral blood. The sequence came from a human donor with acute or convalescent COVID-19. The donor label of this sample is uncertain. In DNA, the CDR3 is TGTGCCAGCAGTCCCAACAGGGCGCTAAAAAACATTCAGTACTTC. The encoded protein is CASSPNRALKNIQYF.